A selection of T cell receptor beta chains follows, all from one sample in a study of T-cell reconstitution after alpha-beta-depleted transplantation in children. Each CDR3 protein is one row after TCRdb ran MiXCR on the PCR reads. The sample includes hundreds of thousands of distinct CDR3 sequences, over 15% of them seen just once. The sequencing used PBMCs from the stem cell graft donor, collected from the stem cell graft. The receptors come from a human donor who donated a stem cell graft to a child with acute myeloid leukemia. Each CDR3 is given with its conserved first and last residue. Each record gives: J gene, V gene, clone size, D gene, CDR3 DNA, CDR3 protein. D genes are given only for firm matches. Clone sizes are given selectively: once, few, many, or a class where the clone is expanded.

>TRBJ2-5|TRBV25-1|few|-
TGTGCCAGCTCCCCCGTAGGGGAAGAGACCCAGTACTTC
CASSPVGEETQYF
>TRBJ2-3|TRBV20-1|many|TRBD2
TGCAGTGTCCCGCCGGGACTAGCTGTAAATACGCAGTATTTT
CSVPPGLAVNTQYF
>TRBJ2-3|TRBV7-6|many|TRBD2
TGTGCCAGCAGCTTAGTTGGTCGGCTAGCGGGGGGAGATACGCAGTATTTT
CASSLVGRLAGGDTQYF
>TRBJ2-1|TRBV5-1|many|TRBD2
TGCGCCAGCAGCGTAACTAGCGGGGGAACGAATGAGCAGTTCTTC
CASSVTSGGTNEQFF
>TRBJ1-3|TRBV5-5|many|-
TGTGCCAGCACCTTACGCGGGACCGCCGCACGGAACACCATATATTTT
CASTLRGTAARNTIYF
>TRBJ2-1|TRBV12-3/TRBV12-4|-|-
TGTGCCAGCAGCACCCTGAAGGGGAGCTCCTACAATGCGCAGTTCTTC
CASSTLKGSSYNAQFF
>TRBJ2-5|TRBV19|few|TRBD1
TGTGCCAGTAGAAACCGGGACAGGGGGTACCAAGAGACCCAGTACTTC
CASRNRDRGYQETQYF
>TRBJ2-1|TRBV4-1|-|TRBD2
TGCGCCAGCAGACGGGACGGGGGGAACAATGAGCAGTTCTTC
CASRRDGGNNEQFF
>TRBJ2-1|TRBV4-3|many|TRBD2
TGCGCCAGCAGCCTGTATAGCGGGGGCCTCGACGACAATGAGCAGTTCTTC
CASSLYSGGLDDNEQFF
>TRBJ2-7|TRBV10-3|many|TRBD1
TGTGCCATCAGGAGGGACAGTTCCTACGAGCAGTACTTC
CAIRRDSSYEQYF
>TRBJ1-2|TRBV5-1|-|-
TGCGCCAGCAGGGACGGCCCCGATTTTAACTATGGCTACACCTTC
CASRDGPDFNYGYTF
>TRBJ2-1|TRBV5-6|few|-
TGTGCCAGCAGCTCCCTGGGGCAGAACTACAATGAGCAGTTCTTC
CASSSLGQNYNEQFF
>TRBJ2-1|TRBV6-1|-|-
TGTGCCAGCAGTGAGCAGGGTTTGAGCAATGAGCAGTTCTTC
CASSEQGLSNEQFF
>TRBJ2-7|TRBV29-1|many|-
TGCAGCGTTCGCTCGACACGCAACGAGCAGTACTTC
CSVRSTRNEQYF
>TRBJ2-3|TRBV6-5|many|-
TGTGCCAGCAGACTCGAGAGGGGTTGGACAGATACGCAGTATTTT
CASRLERGWTDTQYF
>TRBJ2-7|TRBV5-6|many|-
TGTGCCAGCGGTACCGGGACCCGAAACTACGAGCAGTACTTC
CASGTGTRNYEQYF
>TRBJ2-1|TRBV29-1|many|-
TGCAGCGTTGAACAGGACAAGAGGGAGCAGTTCTTC
CSVEQDKREQFF
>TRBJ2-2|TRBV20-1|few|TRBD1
TGCAGTGCTGGAGGGGGGACAGGGAACACCGGGGAGCTGTTTTTT
CSAGGGTGNTGELFF
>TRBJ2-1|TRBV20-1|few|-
TGCAGTGCTCCGGAGCTAGCCCGGGAGCAGTTCTTC
CSAPELAREQFF
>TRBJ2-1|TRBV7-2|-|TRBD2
TGTGCCAGCAGCTTAAATTTAGCGGGGGCGGTCAATGAGCAGTTCTTC
CASSLNLAGAVNEQFF
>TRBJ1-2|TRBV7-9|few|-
TGTGCCAGCAGCCGACAAGGCCGACAAGTCAACTATGGCTACACCTTC
CASSRQGRQVNYGYTF
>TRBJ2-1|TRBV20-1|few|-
TGCAGTGCTAGCCCCCAACAGGGCGAATCCTACAATGAGCAGTTCTTC
CSASPQQGESYNEQFF
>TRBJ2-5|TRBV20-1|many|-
TGCAGTGCTAGAGATCTAGAGGGCCAAGAGACCCAGTACTTC
CSARDLEGQETQYF
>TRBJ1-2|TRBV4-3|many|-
TGCGCCAGCAGCCGGGTGGGAGAGAGCTATGGCTACACCTTC
CASSRVGESYGYTF
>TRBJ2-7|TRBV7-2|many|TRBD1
TGTGCCAGCAGCGGCGGACAGGTACCTCGGGAGCAGTACTTC
CASSGGQVPREQYF
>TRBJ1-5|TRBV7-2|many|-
TGTGCCAGCAGCTTATCGCCGGGACAGCCCCAGCATTTT
CASSLSPGQPQHF
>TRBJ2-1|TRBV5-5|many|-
TGTGCCAGCAGCTTGCGGGGAATGCAGTTCTTC
CASSLRGMQFF
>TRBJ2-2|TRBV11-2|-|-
TGTGCCAGCAGCGGCGGGACGGTTAACACCGGGGAGCTGTTTTTT
CASSGGTVNTGELFF
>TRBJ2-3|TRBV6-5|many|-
TGTGCCAGCAGTTACGCGGGATATCACACAGATACGCAGTATTTT
CASSYAGYHTDTQYF
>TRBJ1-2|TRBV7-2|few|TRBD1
TGTGCCAGCAGCAACGCCGGGACAGCTAACTATGGCTACACCTTC
CASSNAGTANYGYTF
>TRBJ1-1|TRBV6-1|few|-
TGTGCCAGCAGACGGGACAACATGAACACTGAAGCTTTCTTT
CASRRDNMNTEAFF
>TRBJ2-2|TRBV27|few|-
TGTGCCAGCAGTGAGAGCGGCACCGGGGAGCTGTTTTTT
CASSESGTGELFF
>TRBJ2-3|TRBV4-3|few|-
TGCGCCAGCAGCCCGCGGTCCGCACCCCTCGGGGATACGCAGTATTTT
CASSPRSAPLGDTQYF
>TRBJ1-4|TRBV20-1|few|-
TGCAGTGCTAGAGTTTATGGCCAGGGACCGGTAACTAATGAAAAACTGTTTTTT
CSARVYGQGPVTNEKLFF
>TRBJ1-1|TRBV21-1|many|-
TGTGCCAGCTCGCCGGAGGAGGGGCAGATTGGCACTGAAGCTTTCTTT
CASSPEEGQIGTEAFF
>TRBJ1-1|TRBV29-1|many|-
TGCAGCGTTGTCAATCGCCCGAACACTGAAGCTTTCTTT
CSVVNRPNTEAFF
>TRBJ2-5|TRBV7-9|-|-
TGTGCCAGCAGCTCGAGCGGCACGGGAGAGACCCAGTACTTC
CASSSSGTGETQYF
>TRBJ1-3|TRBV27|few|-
TGTGCCAGCAGCGATACAGGGCTCGGAAACACCATATATTTT
CASSDTGLGNTIYF
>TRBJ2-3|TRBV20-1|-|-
TGCAGTGCTACTACAGATATGCAGTATTTT
CSATTDMQYF
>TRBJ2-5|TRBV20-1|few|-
TGCAGTGCTTACCGGGACCTACTCCTAGAGACCCAGTACTTC
CSAYRDLLLETQYF
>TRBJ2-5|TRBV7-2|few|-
TGTGCCAGCAGCTTTCTAAAAACAGTCCAAGAGACCCAGTACTTC
CASSFLKTVQETQYF
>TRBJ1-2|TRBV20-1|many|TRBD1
TGCAGTGCTAGAGGACAGACAGGGGCGAACTATGGCTACACCTTC
CSARGQTGANYGYTF
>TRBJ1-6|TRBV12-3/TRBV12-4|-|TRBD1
TGTGCCAGCAGCTCGGACAGGGAAGGTTCACCCCTCCACTTT
CASSSDREGSPLHF
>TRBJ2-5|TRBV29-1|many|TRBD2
TGCAGCGTTTCAGCGGGGGGGCTTGGAGAGACCCAGTACTTC
CSVSAGGLGETQYF
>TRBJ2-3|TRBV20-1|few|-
TGCAGTGCTAGGTTCCCCGACCGCCCTCCGGGAGATACGCAGTATTTT
CSARFPDRPPGDTQYF
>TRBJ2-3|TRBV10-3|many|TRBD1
TGTGCCATCAGCGACAGGGGGCTGGATACGCAGTATTTT
CAISDRGLDTQYF
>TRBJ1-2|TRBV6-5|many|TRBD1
TGTGCCAGCAGTTATACGGGGACAGTCCCCTATGGCTACACCTTC
CASSYTGTVPYGYTF
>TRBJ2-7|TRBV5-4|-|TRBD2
TGTGCCAGCAGCGGATATACTAGCGGGACCTCCTACGAGCAGTACTTC
CASSGYTSGTSYEQYF
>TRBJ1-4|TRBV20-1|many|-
TGCAGTGCTAGAGGGGGGGTAAATGAAAAACTGTTTTTT
CSARGGVNEKLFF